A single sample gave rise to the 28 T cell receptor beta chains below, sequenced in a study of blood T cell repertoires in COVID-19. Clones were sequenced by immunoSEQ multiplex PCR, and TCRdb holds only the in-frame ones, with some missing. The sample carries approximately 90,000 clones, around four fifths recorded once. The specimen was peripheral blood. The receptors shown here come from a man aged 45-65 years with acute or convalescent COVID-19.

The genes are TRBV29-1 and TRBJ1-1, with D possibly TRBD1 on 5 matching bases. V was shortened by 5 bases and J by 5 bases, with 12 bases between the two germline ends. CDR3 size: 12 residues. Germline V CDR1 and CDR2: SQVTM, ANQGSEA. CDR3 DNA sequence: TGCAGCGTTAAACCGGGGGGGACTGAAGCTTTCTTT. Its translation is CSVKPGGTEAFF.

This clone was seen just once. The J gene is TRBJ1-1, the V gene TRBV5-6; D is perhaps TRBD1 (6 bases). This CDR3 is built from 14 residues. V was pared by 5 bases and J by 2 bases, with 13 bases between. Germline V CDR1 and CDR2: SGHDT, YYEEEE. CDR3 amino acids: CASRRDITNTEAFF. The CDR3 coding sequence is TGTGCCAGCAGACGGGACATCACTAACACTGAAGCTTTCTTT.

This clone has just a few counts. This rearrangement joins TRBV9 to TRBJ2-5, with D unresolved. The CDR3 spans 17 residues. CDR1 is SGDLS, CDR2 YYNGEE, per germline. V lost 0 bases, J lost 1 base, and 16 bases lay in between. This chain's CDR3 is CASSVGPLGGIQETQYF. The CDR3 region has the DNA TGTGCCAGCAGCGTAGGGCCGCTCGGCGGAATCCAAGAGACCCAGTACTTC.

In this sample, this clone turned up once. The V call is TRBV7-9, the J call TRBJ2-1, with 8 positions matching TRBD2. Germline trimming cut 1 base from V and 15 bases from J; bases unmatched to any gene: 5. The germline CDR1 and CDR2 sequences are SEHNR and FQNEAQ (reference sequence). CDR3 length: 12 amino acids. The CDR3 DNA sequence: TGTGCCAGCAGCTTAGAAGCGGGAGCGCGGTTCTTC. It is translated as CASSLEAGARFF.

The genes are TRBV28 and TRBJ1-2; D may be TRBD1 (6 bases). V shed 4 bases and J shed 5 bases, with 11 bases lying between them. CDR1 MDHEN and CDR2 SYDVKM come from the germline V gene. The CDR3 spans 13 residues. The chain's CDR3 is CASSYRDTYGYTF. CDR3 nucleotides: TGTGCCAGCAGTTACCGGGACACATATGGCTACACCTTC.

This chain's CDR3 is CASSFDTRQAFF. The CDR3 bases are TGTGCCAGCAGCTTCGACACTCGGCAAGCTTTCTTT. The rearrangement links TRBV7-9 to TRBJ1-1; no reliable D call. V was shortened by 3 bases and J by 9 bases, with 11 bases between the two germline ends. CDR1 is SEHNR and CDR2 is FQNEAQ in the germline V gene (reference sequence). The CDR3 runs to 12 residues.

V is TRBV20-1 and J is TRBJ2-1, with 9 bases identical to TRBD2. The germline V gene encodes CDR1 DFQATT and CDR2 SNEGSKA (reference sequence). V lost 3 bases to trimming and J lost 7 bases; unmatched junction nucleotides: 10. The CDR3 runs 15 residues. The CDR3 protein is CSASWGGRAENEQFF. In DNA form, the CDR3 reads TGCAGTGCTAGTTGGGGCGGGAGGGCCGAAAATGAGCAGTTCTTC.

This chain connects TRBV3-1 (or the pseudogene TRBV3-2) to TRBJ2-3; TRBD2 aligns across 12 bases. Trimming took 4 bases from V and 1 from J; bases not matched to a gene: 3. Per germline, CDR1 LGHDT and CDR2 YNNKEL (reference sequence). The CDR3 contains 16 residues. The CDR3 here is CASSPRLAGGTDTQYF. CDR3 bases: TGTGCCAGCAGCCCTAGACTAGCGGGGGGCACAGATACGCAGTATTTT.

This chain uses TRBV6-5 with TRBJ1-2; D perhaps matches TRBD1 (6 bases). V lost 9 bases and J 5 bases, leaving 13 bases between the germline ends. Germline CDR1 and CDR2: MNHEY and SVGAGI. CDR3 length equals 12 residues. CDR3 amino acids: CASTGNSYGYTF. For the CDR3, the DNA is TGTGCCAGTACAGGGAACTCGTATGGCTACACCTTC.

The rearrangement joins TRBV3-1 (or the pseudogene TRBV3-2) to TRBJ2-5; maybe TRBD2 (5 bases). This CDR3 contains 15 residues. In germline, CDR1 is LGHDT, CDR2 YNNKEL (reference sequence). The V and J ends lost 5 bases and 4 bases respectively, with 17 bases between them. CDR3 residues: CASSDKAGWGETQYF. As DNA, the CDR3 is TGTGCCAGCAGCGATAAGGCGGGTTGGGGAGAGACCCAGTACTTC.

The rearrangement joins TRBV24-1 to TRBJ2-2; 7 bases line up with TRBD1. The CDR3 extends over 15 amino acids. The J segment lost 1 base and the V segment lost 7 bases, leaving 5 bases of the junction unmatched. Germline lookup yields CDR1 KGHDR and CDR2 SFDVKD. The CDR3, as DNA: TGTGCCACCAGGCCGGGACAGAGGAACACCGGGGAGCTGTTTTTT. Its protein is CATRPGQRNTGELFF.

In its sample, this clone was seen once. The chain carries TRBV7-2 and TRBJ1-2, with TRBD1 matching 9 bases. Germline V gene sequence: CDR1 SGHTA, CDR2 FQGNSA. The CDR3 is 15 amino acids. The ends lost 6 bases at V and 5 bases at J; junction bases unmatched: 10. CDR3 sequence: CASSTRTGEGYGYTF. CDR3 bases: TGTGCCAGCAGTACCAGGACAGGGGAAGGGTATGGCTACACCTTC.

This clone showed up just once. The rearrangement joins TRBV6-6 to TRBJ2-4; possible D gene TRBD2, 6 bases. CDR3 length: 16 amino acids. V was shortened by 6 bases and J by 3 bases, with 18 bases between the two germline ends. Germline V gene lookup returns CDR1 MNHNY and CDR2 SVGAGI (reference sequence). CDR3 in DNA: TGTGCCAGCAGCAGTTCCGCGGGGTCGGTCAAAAACATTCAGTACTTC. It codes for CASSSSAGSVKNIQYF.

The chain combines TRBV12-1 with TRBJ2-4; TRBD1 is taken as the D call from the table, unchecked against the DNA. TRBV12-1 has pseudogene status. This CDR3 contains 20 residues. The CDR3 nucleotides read TGTGCCAGCAGCTCTTACGACAGGAGCACCTCCACTTCATCCAAAAACATTCAGTACTTC. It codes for CASSSYDRSTSTSSKNIQYF.

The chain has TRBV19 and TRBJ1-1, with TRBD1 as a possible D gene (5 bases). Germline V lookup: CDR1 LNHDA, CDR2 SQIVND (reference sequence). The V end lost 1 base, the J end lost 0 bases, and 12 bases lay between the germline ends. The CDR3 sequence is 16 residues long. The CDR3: CASSIGGPQMNTEAFF. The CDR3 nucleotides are TGTGCCAGTAGTATAGGGGGCCCCCAGATGAACACTGAAGCTTTCTTT.

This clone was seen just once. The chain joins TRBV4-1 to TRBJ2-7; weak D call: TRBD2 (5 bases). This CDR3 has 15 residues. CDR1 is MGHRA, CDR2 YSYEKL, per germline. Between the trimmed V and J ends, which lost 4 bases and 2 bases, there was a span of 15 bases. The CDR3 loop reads CASSRIYGEPYEQYF. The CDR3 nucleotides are TGCGCCAGCAGCCGCATTTACGGGGAACCCTACGAGCAGTACTTC.

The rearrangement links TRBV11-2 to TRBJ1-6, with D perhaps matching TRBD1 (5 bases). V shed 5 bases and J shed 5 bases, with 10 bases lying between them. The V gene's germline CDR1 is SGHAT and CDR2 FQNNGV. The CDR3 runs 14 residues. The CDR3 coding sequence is TGTGCCAGCAGCCATAAGGGGAATAATTCACCCCTCCACTTT. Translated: CASSHKGNNSPLHF.

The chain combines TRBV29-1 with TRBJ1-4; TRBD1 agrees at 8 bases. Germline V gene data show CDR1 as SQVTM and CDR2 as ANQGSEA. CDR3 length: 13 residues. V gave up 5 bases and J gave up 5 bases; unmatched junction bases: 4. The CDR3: CSVYRGGNEKLFF. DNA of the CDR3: TGCAGCGTTTACAGGGGGGGAAATGAAAAACTGTTTTTT.

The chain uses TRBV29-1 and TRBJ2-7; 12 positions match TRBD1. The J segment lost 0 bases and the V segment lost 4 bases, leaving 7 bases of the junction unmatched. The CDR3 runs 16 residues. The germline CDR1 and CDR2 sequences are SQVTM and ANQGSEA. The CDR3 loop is CSVAGQGAGGSYEQYF. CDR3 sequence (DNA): TGCAGCGTTGCGGGACAGGGGGCTGGGGGCTCCTACGAGCAGTACTTC.

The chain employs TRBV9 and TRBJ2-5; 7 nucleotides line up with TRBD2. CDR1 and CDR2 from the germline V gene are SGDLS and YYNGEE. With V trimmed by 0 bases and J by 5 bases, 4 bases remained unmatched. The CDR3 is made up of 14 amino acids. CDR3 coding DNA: TGTGCCAGCAGCGTAGGAGGCGGGGGTGAGACCCAGTACTTC. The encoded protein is CASSVGGGGETQYF.

The CDR3 DNA reads TGCAGCGTTGTTGACCGGGAAAGGCAAGAGACCCAGTACTTC. Translation: CSVVDRERQETQYF. The chain joins TRBV29-1 to TRBJ2-5; D is possibly TRBD2 (5 bases). The CDR3 covers 14 residues. Trimming shortened V by 4 bases and J by 2 bases, and 14 bases separated the two germline ends. Germline V lookup: CDR1 SQVTM, CDR2 ANQGSEA.

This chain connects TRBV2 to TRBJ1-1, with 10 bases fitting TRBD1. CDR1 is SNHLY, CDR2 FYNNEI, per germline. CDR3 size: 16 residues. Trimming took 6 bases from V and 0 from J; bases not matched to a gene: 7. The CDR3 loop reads CASRGTGEGVNTEAFF. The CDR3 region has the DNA TGTGCCAGCAGGGGGACAGGGGAAGGGGTGAACACTGAAGCTTTCTTT. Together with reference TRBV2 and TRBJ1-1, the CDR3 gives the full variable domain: EPEVTQTPSHQVTQMGQEVILRCVPISNHLYFYWYRQILGQKVEFLVSFYNNEISEKSEIFDDQFSVERPDGSNFTLKIRSTKLEDSAMYFCASRGTGEGVNTEAFFGQGTRLTVV.

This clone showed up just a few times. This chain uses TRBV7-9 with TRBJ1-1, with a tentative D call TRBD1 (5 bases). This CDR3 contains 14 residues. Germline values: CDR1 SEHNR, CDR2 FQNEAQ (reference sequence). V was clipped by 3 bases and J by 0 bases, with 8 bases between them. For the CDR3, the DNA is TGTGCCAGCAGCTTGCAGGGCTTGAACACTGAAGCTTTCTTT. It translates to CASSLQGLNTEAFF.

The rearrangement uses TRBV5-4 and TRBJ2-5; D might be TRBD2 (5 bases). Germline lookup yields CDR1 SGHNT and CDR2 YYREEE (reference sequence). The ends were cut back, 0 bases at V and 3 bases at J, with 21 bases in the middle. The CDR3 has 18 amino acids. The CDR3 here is CASSLVSAGGRRKETQYF. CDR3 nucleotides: TGTGCCAGCAGCTTGGTGTCAGCAGGTGGGAGACGGAAAGAGACCCAGTACTTC.

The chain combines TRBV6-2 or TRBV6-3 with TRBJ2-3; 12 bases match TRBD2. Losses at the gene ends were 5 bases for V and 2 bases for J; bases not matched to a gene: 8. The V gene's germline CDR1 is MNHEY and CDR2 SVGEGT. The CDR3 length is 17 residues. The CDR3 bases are TGTGCCAGCAGTATCCGACGGACTAGCGGGAACACAGATACGCAGTATTTT. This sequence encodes CASSIRRTSGNTDTQYF.

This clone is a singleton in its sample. The CDR3 nucleotides read TGTGCCAGCAGTGAAGGAATTAGCTTTAAGAACACTGAAGCTTTCTTT. Protein: CASSEGISFKNTEAFF. The chain uses TRBV6-1 and TRBJ1-1; D gene unclear. This CDR3 comprises 16 residues. The germline V gene encodes CDR1 MNHNS and CDR2 SASEGT. V lost 1 base and J lost 1, with 13 bases in between.

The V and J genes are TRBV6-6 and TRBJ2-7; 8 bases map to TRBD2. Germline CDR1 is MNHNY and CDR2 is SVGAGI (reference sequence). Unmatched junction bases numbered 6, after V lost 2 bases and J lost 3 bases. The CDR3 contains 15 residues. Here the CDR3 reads CASSYRATSDYEQYF. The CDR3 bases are TGTGCCAGCAGTTACCGGGCGACTAGCGACTACGAGCAGTACTTC.

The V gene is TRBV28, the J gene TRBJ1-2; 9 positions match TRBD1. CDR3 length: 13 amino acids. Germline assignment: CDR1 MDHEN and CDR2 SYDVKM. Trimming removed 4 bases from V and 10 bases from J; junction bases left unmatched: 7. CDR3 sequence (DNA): TGTGCCAGCAGTTCCACAGGGGGCTTCATCTACACCTTC. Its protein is CASSSTGGFIYTF.